Sequencing of this T cell receptor beta chain was carried out in a study of CD8 T cells in ankylosing spondylitis. This clonotype was seen more than once but under ten times. In TCRdb, the 5' RACE reads were re-called with MiXCR into one record per CDR3 protein. The sample lists about 240,000 distinct CDR3 sequences, roughly a quarter seen once, with over 0.55% in the top ten. Trimming cost V 6 bases and J 4 bases, with 12 bases left between them. CDR3 length: 13 residues. This receptor was identified in a male donor with ankylosing spondylitis or in good health (not recorded which). The chain employs TRBV12-3 or TRBV12-4 and TRBJ1-2, with D tentatively TRBD1 (6 bases). The sequencing input was blood, either unsorted or a sorted T cell fraction (not recorded which). CDR3 in DNA: TGTGCCAGCAGGGCGGACAGAATCTATGGCTACACCTTC. The encoded protein is CASRADRIYGYTF.